This T cell receptor (beta chain) was obtained from a study of blood T cell repertoires in COVID-19. The germline CDR1 and CDR2 sequences are LGHNA and YSLEER. CDR3 length: 14 residues. The V and J ends lost 1 base and 3 bases respectively, with 10 bases between them. TCRdb's copy holds only in-frame clones and misses some; the assay was immunoSEQ multiplex PCR. Found here are 150,000 to 190,000 clones, 76% of them singletons; the top ten hold approximately 3.7%. The clonotype comes from a woman older than 75 with acute or convalescent COVID-19. Sequenced sample: peripheral blood. This sequence joins TRBV4-3 and TRBJ2-7; possible D gene TRBD2, 6 bases. The CDR3 sequence is CASSQVTGDYEQYF. In nucleotides, the CDR3 is TGCGCCAGCAGCCAAGTAACGGGGGACTACGAGCAGTACTTC.